The next 30 T cell receptor beta chains were all read from a single sample in a study of radiation and T cells in renal cell carcinoma. Described time point: baseline pretreatment blood. Specified treatment: 15 Gy SBRT to primary tumor, nephrectomy 4 weeks later. Here immunoSEQ multiplex PCR was the method, and the copy in TCRdb shows in-frame clones only, minus some. The sample records some 100,000 clones, 82% being singletons. The specimen comprised blood, sampled from a patient whose treatment included radiotherapy and nephrectomy. Every receptor here comes from a man aged 60 to 75 with renal cell carcinoma.

The chain has TRBV4-3 and TRBJ1-1; TRBD1 aligns across 11 bases. Losses at the gene ends were 7 bases for V and 1 base for J; bases not matched to a gene: 8. CDR3 length equals 16 residues. Germline CDR1 reads LGHNA; CDR2 reads YSLEER. The DNA of the CDR3 is TGCGCCAGCACGGCCGGACAGGGGGCCACGAACACTGAAGCTTTCTTT. Translated, it gives CASTAGQGATNTEAFF.

The chain combines TRBV19 with TRBJ2-3, with D perhaps being TRBD1 or TRBD2 (6 bases each). Trimming took off 6 bases at V and 1 base at J, with 11 bases between the two ends. The CDR3 loop spans 14 amino acids. Germline V CDR1 and CDR2: LNHDA, SQIVND (reference sequence). The CDR3 sequence is CASRTGARTDTQYF. DNA of the CDR3: TGTGCCAGTAGGACGGGGGCCCGCACAGATACGCAGTATTTT.

This clone showed up just a few times. The genes are TRBV28 and TRBJ2-7; D not resolved. Germline CDR1 MDHEN, CDR2 SYDVKM. Trimming removed 5 bases from V and 4 bases from J, with 12 bases in between. CDR3 length: 13 amino acids. The CDR3 loop reads CASSPFTPYEQYF. CDR3 nucleotides: TGTGCCAGCAGTCCATTCACCCCATACGAGCAGTACTTC.

The J gene is TRBJ1-4, the V gene TRBV4-1; D ambiguous. CDR3 size: 16 residues. In germline, CDR1 is MGHRA, CDR2 YSYEKL. V was pared by 0 bases and J by 5 bases, with 13 bases between. CDR3 region: CASSQDNWGINEKLFF. The CDR3 DNA sequence: TGCGCCAGCAGCCAAGATAACTGGGGAATCAATGAAAAACTGTTTTTT.

V gene TRBV11-2 combines with J gene TRBJ1-6, with no clear D. The CDR3 extends over 12 amino acids. Germline lookup yields CDR1 SGHAT and CDR2 FQNNGV. The V gene lost 2 bases and the J gene lost 7 bases, with 3 bases spanning the gap. CDR3 protein: CASSLRNSPLHF. DNA of the CDR3: TGTGCCAGCAGCTTAAGGAATTCACCCCTCCACTTT.

This clone was counted once. The V and J genes are TRBV6-5 and TRBJ2-1; 8 bases line up with TRBD1. This CDR3 contains 14 residues. CDR1 and CDR2 from the germline V gene are MNHEY and SVGAGI. V trimming: 4 bases; J trimming: 6 bases; junction bases outside the gene matches: 5. CDR3 loop: CASSSPGQGNEQFF. CDR3 DNA: TGTGCCAGCAGTTCCCCTGGACAGGGCAATGAGCAGTTCTTC.

The rearrangement uses TRBV7-8 and TRBJ2-7; TRBD1 might be the D (5 bases). V dropped 5 bases and J dropped 2 bases, with 13 bases sitting between them. This CDR3 contains 14 residues. In germline, CDR1 is SGHVS, CDR2 FQNEAQ. The CDR3 DNA reads TGTGCCAGCAGCCGGACGGGCAGGGCCTACGAGCAGTACTTC. This encodes CASSRTGRAYEQYF.

This chain uses TRBV6-1 with TRBJ1-5, with D possibly TRBD1 on 5 matching bases. Germline CDR1 reads MNHNS; CDR2 reads SASEGT. This CDR3 comprises 13 residues. V lost 5 bases to trimming and J lost 7 bases, with 12 bases between them. The chain's CDR3 is CASSQDRDQPQHF. The CDR3 DNA reads as TGTGCCAGCAGTCAAGACAGAGACCAGCCCCAGCATTTT.

This chain uses TRBV5-1 with TRBJ2-2, with D perhaps TRBD1 (6 bases). With 0 bases removed from V and 3 bases from J, the gap between germline ends came to 12 bases. The CDR3 totals 16 residues. CDR1 and CDR2 from the germline V gene are SGHRS and YFSETQ. CDR3 in DNA: TGCGCCAGCAGCTTGGACAGGGCGGGTGACACCGGGGAGCTGTTTTTT. Translating gives CASSLDRAGDTGELFF.

The chain has TRBV6-5 and TRBJ2-3; TRBD2 is a possible D gene (5 bases). Germline V lookup: CDR1 MNHEY, CDR2 SVGAGI. V gave up 7 bases and J gave up 0 bases, with 14 bases separating them. There are 15 residues in the CDR3. CDR3 sequence reads: CASTNGETSTDTQYF. The CDR3 nucleotides are TGTGCCAGCACGAACGGGGAGACTAGCACAGATACGCAGTATTTT.

The gene calls are TRBV15 and TRBJ2-7; 8 nucleotides line up with TRBD1. V trimming: 0 bases; J trimming: 3 bases; junction bases outside the gene matches: 10. Germline V gene lookup returns CDR1 LNHNV and CDR2 YYDKDF (reference sequence). There are 17 residues in the CDR3. CDR3 amino acids: CATSRELETGAIYEQYF. Written as DNA, the CDR3 is TGTGCCACCAGCAGAGAGTTGGAGACAGGGGCCATCTACGAGCAGTACTTC.

The gene calls are TRBV27 and TRBJ2-1; D gene uncertain. Per the germline V gene, CDR1 is MNHEY and CDR2 is SMNVEV (reference sequence). V was clipped by 3 bases and J by 5 bases, with 8 bases between them. The CDR3 contains 13 residues. CDR3 in DNA: TGTGCCAGCAGTTTTTGGGATGACAATGAGCAGTTCTTC. As protein: CASSFWDDNEQFF.

This clone occurred once. The chain joins TRBV30 to TRBJ2-5; D is perhaps TRBD1 or TRBD2 (6 bases each). This CDR3 is built from 13 residues. Germline CDR1 is GTSNPN and CDR2 is SVGIG (reference sequence). V was clipped by 0 bases and J by 4 bases, with 9 bases between them. The CDR3 protein is CAWSVSGAETQYF. The CDR3, as DNA: TGTGCCTGGAGTGTGTCGGGGGCAGAGACCCAGTACTTC.

The chain uses TRBV5-1 and TRBJ1-3, with D uncertain. The CDR3 runs to 15 residues. The ends were cut back, 4 bases at V and 0 bases at J, with 11 bases in the middle. Germline lookup yields CDR1 SGHRS and CDR2 YFSETQ. DNA for the CDR3: TGCGCCAGCAGCGGCACTCTTAGCTCTGGAAACACCATATATTTT. It specifies CASSGTLSSGNTIYF.

The J gene is TRBJ2-5, the V gene TRBV5-1; 7 nucleotides match TRBD2. Germline CDR1 SGHRS, CDR2 YFSETQ. The CDR3 loop spans 15 amino acids. The V and J ends lost 0 bases and 3 bases, in that order; junction bases with no gene match: 5. This CDR3 reads CASSLGYLAEETQYF. The CDR3 nucleotides read TGCGCCAGCAGCTTGGGCTACCTAGCGGAAGAGACCCAGTACTTC.

This clone occurred a few times. The chain uses TRBV6-5 and TRBJ2-7, with D unresolved. The CDR3 has 15 residues. The ends were cut back, 0 bases at V and 7 bases at J, with 16 bases in the middle. The germline gives CDR1 MNHEY, CDR2 SVGAGI. CDR3 protein: CASSYSIGPLREQYF. The CDR3 DNA is TGTGCCAGCAGTTACTCGATCGGGCCACTTCGGGAGCAGTACTTC.

CDR3: CASSLSDRVGGYTF. In DNA form, the CDR3 reads TGCGCCAGCAGCCTCTCGGACAGGGTGGGGGGCTACACCTTC. The chain recombines TRBV5-1 with TRBJ1-2; 8 nucleotides agree with TRBD1. The trim removed 4 bases at V and 8 bases at J, leaving 10 bases unmatched. The CDR3 is made up of 14 amino acids. Germline loops: CDR1 SGHRS, CDR2 YFSETQ.

The V and J genes are TRBV6-6 and TRBJ2-1, with 10 bases lining up with TRBD2. V trimming: 4 bases; J trimming: 4 bases; junction bases outside the gene matches: 4. The CDR3 covers 15 residues. The germline CDR1 and CDR2 sequences are MNHNY and SVGAGI (reference sequence). The CDR3 DNA reads as TGTGCCAGCAGTTCCGGGACTAGCGCTTACAATGAGCAGTTCTTC. Encoded protein: CASSSGTSAYNEQFF.

The V and J genes are TRBV4-2 and TRBJ2-1; D uncertain. The CDR3 is made up of 18 amino acids. Trimming took off 1 base at V and 0 bases at J, with 16 bases between the two ends. Germline-derived CDR1 and CDR2 are LGHNA and YNFKEQ. CDR3 coding DNA: TGTGCCAGCAGCCAAGGCGAGCATGGGAAAAGCTCCTACAATGAGCAGTTCTTC. Protein: CASSQGEHGKSSYNEQFF.

The genes are TRBV6-1 and TRBJ1-4, with D perhaps matching TRBD1 (6 bases). Trimming cost V 1 base and J 4 bases, with 13 bases left between them. The length of the CDR3 is 16 residues. Germline lookup yields CDR1 MNHNS and CDR2 SASEGT. CDR3 residues: CASSEGQARDNEKLFF. The CDR3 coding sequence is TGTGCCAGCAGTGAAGGACAGGCGAGGGATAATGAAAAACTGTTTTTT.

V gene TRBV6-6 combines with J gene TRBJ2-5; D is ambiguous. V was clipped by 6 bases and J by 5 bases, with 16 bases between them. Germline-derived CDR1 and CDR2 are MNHNY and SVGAGI (reference sequence). This CDR3 has 14 residues. CDR3 DNA sequence: TGTGCCAGCAGGCATTTTTGGGTTGGGGAGACCCAGTACTTC. Translated, it gives CASRHFWVGETQYF.

CDR3 protein: CASIPRELNTGELFF. The CDR3 bases are TGTGCCAGCATCCCGAGAGAGCTTAACACCGGGGAGCTGTTTTTT. The J gene is TRBJ2-2, the V gene TRBV6-1; D unclear. This CDR3 contains 15 residues. Germline-derived CDR1 and CDR2 are MNHNS and SASEGT. V shed 7 bases and J shed 2 bases, with 14 bases lying between them.

The chain has TRBV11-3 and TRBJ2-7; TRBD1 is a possible D gene (6 bases). The CDR3 sequence is 15 residues long. Germline V gene sequence: CDR1 SGHNT, CDR2 YENEEA. V was cut by 0 bases and J by 0 bases, with 9 bases left in between. In DNA form, the CDR3 reads TGTGCCAGCAGCTTAGAAGGGGGAGCCTCCTACGAGCAGTACTTC. It yields the protein CASSLEGGASYEQYF.

V and J are TRBV10-3 and TRBJ2-2, with 8 bases fitting TRBD1. CDR1 is ENHRY, CDR2 SYGVKD, per germline. Trimming removed 3 bases from V and 5 bases from J; junction bases left unmatched: 17. The CDR3 has 19 residues. The CDR3 region has the DNA TGTGCCATCAGTGACCTCGTAGCGTCGCAGGGGGCAGGGACCGGGGAGCTGTTTTTT. Its protein is CAISDLVASQGAGTGELFF.

J is TRBJ2-3 and V is TRBV27; the match to TRBD2 covers 11 bases. Germline V CDR1 and CDR2: MNHEY, SMNVEV (reference sequence). Trimming at V came to 5 bases and at J to 5 bases, leaving 6 bases not matched to a gene. The length of the CDR3 is 15 residues. CDR3 nucleotide sequence: TGTGCCAGCAGTCCCGGGACTAGCGGTTTAGATACGCAGTATTTT. This translates into CASSPGTSGLDTQYF.

With respect to this clone: Other DNA sequences of this sample code for an identical CDR3. The chain recombines TRBV19 with TRBJ2-3, with a weak D call TRBD2 (5 bases). Trimming pared 6 bases from V and 1 base from J, leaving 8 bases between. Germline values: CDR1 LNHDA, CDR2 SQIVND (reference sequence). This CDR3 comprises 13 residues. The CDR3 DNA reads as TGTGCCAGTAGAACAGCGGGCACAGATACGCAGTATTTT. Its translation: CASRTAGTDTQYF. Complete variable domain (other parts from reference TRBV19 and TRBJ2-3): DGGITQSPKYLFRKEGQNVTLSCEQNLNHDAMYWYRQDPGQGLRLIYYSQIVNDFQKGDIAEGYSVSREKKESFPLTVTSAQKNPTAFYLCASRTAGTDTQYFGPGTRLTVL.

This chain uses TRBV29-1 with TRBJ2-2; 10 bases are shared with TRBD1. The CDR3 is 15 amino acids. Per the germline V gene, CDR1 is SQVTM and CDR2 is ANQGSEA. V gave up 4 bases and J gave up 3 bases; unmatched junction bases: 5. In DNA form, the CDR3 reads TGCAGCGTTGCGGCCGGGACAGGGGACACCGGGGAGCTGTTTTTT. Its protein product is CSVAAGTGDTGELFF.

This clone was observed a single time. The gene calls are TRBV15 and TRBJ1-2; D may be TRBD1 (6 bases). The CDR3 consists of 16 residues. Germline CDR1 and CDR2: LNHNV and YYDKDF (reference sequence). Trimming stripped 0 bases from V and 5 bases from J, with 16 bases between. The CDR3 nucleotides read TGTGCCACCAGCAGAGATCGATTCCAGGGGCGTTATGGCTACACCTTC. This translates into CATSRDRFQGRYGYTF.

With regard to this clone: The identical CDR3 is also encoded by other nucleotide sequences in the sample. The chain employs TRBV5-1 and TRBJ2-3; D is ambiguous. The CDR3 sequence is 14 residues long. Trimming left V 0 bases short and J 1 base short, with 6 bases between. Germline V gives CDR1 SGHRS, CDR2 YFSETQ. CDR3 nucleotides: TGCGCCAGCAGCTTGGACCCCGGCACAGATACGCAGTATTTT. Protein product: CASSLDPGTDTQYF.

The rearrangement uses TRBV28 and TRBJ2-7; no clear D gene. This CDR3 contains 10 residues. V lost 2 bases and J 6 bases, leaving 2 bases between the germline ends. Germline V CDR1 and CDR2: MDHEN, SYDVKM. CDR3 amino acids: CASSLPEQYF. DNA of the CDR3: TGTGCCAGCAGTTTACCCGAGCAGTACTTC.